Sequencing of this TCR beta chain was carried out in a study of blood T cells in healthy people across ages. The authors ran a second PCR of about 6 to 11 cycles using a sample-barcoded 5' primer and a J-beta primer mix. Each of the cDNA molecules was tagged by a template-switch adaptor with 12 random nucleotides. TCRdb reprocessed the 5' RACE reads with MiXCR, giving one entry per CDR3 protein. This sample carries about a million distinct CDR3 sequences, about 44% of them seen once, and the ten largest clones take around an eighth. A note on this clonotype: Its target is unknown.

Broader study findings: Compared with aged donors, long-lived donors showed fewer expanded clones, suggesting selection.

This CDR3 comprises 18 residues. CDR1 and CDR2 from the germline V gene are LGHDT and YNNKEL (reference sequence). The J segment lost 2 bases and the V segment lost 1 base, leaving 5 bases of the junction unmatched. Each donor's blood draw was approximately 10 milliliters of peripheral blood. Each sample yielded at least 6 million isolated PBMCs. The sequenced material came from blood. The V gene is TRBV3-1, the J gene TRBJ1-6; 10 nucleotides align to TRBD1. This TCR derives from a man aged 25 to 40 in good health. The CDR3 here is CASSQGRTGGTYNSPLHF. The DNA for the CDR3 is TGTGCCAGCAGCCAAGGGCGGACAGGGGGGACCTATAATTCACCCCTCCACTTT.